The rows below give T cell receptor beta chains drawn from one sample of a study of CD8+ T cells in alopecia areata. Profiled with immunoSEQ multiplex PCR; TCRdb holds only in-frame clones, not every one. The data hold 110,000 or so clones, with around three fifths observed a single time. The specimen was CD4+ T cells sorted from blood, collected at week 24, from a patient treated with tofacitinib. The receptors come from a human donor with alopecia areata. The CDR3 runs from the conserved cysteine through the conserved F or W. A D gene is named only where the DNA matches it firmly. Some rows have no size entry. The others give once, few or many, or a class for an expanded clone.

clone_size	d_call	v_call	j_call	cdr3_aa	cdr3_nt
-	-	TRBV29-1	TRBJ2-4	CRDPGNIQYF	TGCAGGGACCCCGGCAACATTCAGTACTTC
-	TRBD2	TRBV4-3	TRBJ2-1	CASSTPYGGEQFF	TGCGCCAGCAGCACACCCTACGGGGGGGAGCAGTTCTTC
-	-	TRBV7-2	TRBJ2-5	CASSPQGETQYF	TGTGCCAGCAGCCCCCAGGGGGAGACCCAGTACTTC
-	-	TRBV6-5	TRBJ2-6	CASSYSWSGANVLTF	TGTGCCAGCAGTTACTCGTGGTCTGGGGCCAACGTCCTGACTTTC
-	-	TRBV10-3	TRBJ1-6	CAISGDGTNSPLHF	TGTGCCATCAGTGGGGACGGAACGAATTCACCCCTCCACTTT
-	TRBD1	TRBV6-5	TRBJ2-3	CATRDRVTDTQYF	TGTGCCACCCGGGACAGGGTGACAGATACGCAGTATTTT
-	TRBD1	TRBV30	TRBJ2-7	CAWSRGWSYEQYF	TGTGCCTGGAGCAGGGGGTGGTCCTACGAGCAGTACTTC
few	-	TRBV28	TRBJ2-7	CASGGAGYEQYF	TGTGCCAGCGGGGGGGCTGGCTACGAGCAGTACTTC
-	TRBD1	TRBV7-9	TRBJ2-5	CASSSRNRGRRETQYF	TGTGCCAGCAGCTCTCGGAACAGGGGACGAAGGGAGACCCAGTACTTC
-	-	TRBV7-3	TRBJ2-3	CASSLEGPRDTQYF	TGTGCCAGCAGCTTGGAGGGGCCGAGGGATACGCAGTATTTT
few	-	TRBV6-6	TRBJ1-5	CASKHEGSGNQPQHF	TGTGCCAGCAAACACGAAGGGAGTGGCAATCAGCCCCAGCATTTT
-	-	TRBV4-2	TRBJ2-2	CASSQEEAPNTGELFF	TGTGCCAGCAGCCAAGAGGAGGCACCGAACACCGGGGAGCTGTTTTTT
-	-	TRBV20-1	TRBJ2-3	CSASPGDTQYF	TGCAGTGCTAGCCCCGGAGATACGCAGTATTTT
few	-	TRBV10-3	TRBJ2-1	CAISSTALDEQFF	TGTGCCATCAGTTCCACGGCCCTGGATGAGCAGTTCTTC
-	TRBD2	TRBV5-1	TRBJ2-5	CASSLSGDAAETQYF	TGCGCCAGCAGCTTGAGCGGGGATGCGGCTGAGACCCAGTACTTC
few	-	TRBV5-1	TRBJ2-1	CASSGTGARGHNEQFF	TGCGCCAGCAGCGGTACAGGGGCCCGGGGGCACAATGAGCAGTTCTTC
-	-	TRBV25-1	TRBJ2-4	CASSAPVGFENIQYF	TGTGCCAGCAGTGCGCCCGTTGGGTTCGAAAACATTCAGTACTTC
-	-	TRBV27	TRBJ2-1	CASSFRRLDEQFF	TGTGCCAGCAGTTTCCGACGACTAGATGAGCAGTTCTTC
-	TRBD1	TRBV29-1	TRBJ1-1	CSGVTGDTEAFF	TGCAGCGGCGTTACAGGGGACACTGAAGCTTTCTTT
-	-	TRBV6-1	TRBJ1-1	CASRKGYRNTEAFF	TGTGCCAGCAGGAAGGGATACAGGAACACTGAAGCTTTCTTT
few	-	TRBV29-1	TRBJ2-2	CSVDSAVGTGELFF	TGCAGCGTTGATTCGGCGGTGGGCACCGGGGAGCTGTTTTTT
-	TRBD1	TRBV5-1	TRBJ1-6	CASSPRTGDNSPLHF	TGCGCCAGCAGCCCCCGGACAGGGGATAATTCACCCCTCCACTTT
-	TRBD1	TRBV5-1	TRBJ2-5	CASSLEGQGVVETQYF	TGCGCCAGCAGCTTGGAGGGACAGGGGGTTGTGGAGACCCAGTACTTC
-	TRBD2	TRBV2	TRBJ2-1	CASSGLAGVGEQFF	TGTGCCAGCAGTGGGCTAGCGGGGGTAGGTGAGCAGTTCTTC
-	-	TRBV6-5	TRBJ2-5	CASSYYRSPQTQYF	TGTGCCAGCAGTTACTACAGGTCTCCGCAGACCCAGTACTTC
-	-	TRBV11-2	TRBJ2-3	CASSRAGRSTDTQYF	TGTGCCAGCAGCCGGGCAGGGCGGTCCACAGATACGCAGTATTTT
-	-	TRBV30	TRBJ2-5	CAWAGTEEETQYF	TGTGCCTGGGCCGGGACGGAAGAAGAGACCCAGTACTTC
few	-	TRBV27	TRBJ1-2	CASRSGFYGYTF	TGTGCCAGCAGATCGGGTTTCTATGGCTACACCTTC
few	-	TRBV4-3	TRBJ1-4	CASSQRTGMANEKLFF	TGCGCCAGCAGCCAACGCACAGGGATGGCTAATGAAAAACTGTTTTTT
-	-	TRBV7-2	TRBJ2-5	CASSLKGYQETQYF	TGTGCCAGCAGCTTAAAGGGCTATCAAGAGACCCAGTACTTC
-	-	TRBV18	TRBJ1-5	CASSPQPNQPQHF	TGTGCCAGCTCACCGCAGCCAAATCAGCCCCAGCATTTT
-	-	TRBV29-1	TRBJ2-3	CSVGEGTSTDTQYF	TGCAGCGTTGGGGAGGGGACAAGCACAGATACGCAGTATTTT
few	-	TRBV7-9	TRBJ1-1	CASSLEAGMNTEAFF	TGTGCCAGCAGCTTAGAGGCGGGAATGAACACTGAAGCTTTCTTT
few	TRBD2	TRBV29-1	TRBJ2-1	CSVDTGGEQFF	TGCAGCGTTGATACCGGGGGGGAGCAGTTCTTC
-	TRBD2	TRBV30	TRBJ2-3	CAWNAGLAGTDTQYF	TGTGCCTGGAACGCGGGACTAGCGGGGACAGATACGCAGTATTTT
-	TRBD1	TRBV29-1	TRBJ1-5	CSVGTGPSNQPQHF	TGCAGCGTGGGGACAGGCCCTAGCAATCAGCCCCAGCATTTT
-	-	TRBV30	TRBJ2-5	CAWSMGLGTQYF	TGTGCCTGGAGTATGGGTCTCGGGACCCAGTACTTC
-	-	TRBV30	TRBJ1-5	CAWSATGNQPQHF	TGTGCCTGGAGTGCCACAGGGAATCAGCCCCAGCATTTT
-	-	TRBV30	TRBJ1-2	CAWSVGRMGYTF	TGTGCCTGGAGTGTGGGCAGAATGGGCTACACCTTC
once	-	TRBV4-2	TRBJ1-4	CASSQGNSATNEKLFF	TGTGCCAGCAGCCAAGGGAACAGCGCAACTAATGAAAAACTGTTTTTT
-	-	TRBV6-5	TRBJ1-2	CASGRRGYGYTF	TGTGCCAGCGGTAGGCGCGGCTATGGCTACACCTTC
few	-	TRBV9	TRBJ1-2	CASSVSRNYGYTF	TGTGCCAGCAGCGTGAGCAGAAACTATGGCTACACCTTC
-	-	TRBV4-1	TRBJ2-5	CASSQGSQGLPRGTQYF	TGCGCCAGCAGCCAAGGATCGCAGGGGCTCCCCCGGGGGACCCAGTACTTC
-	-	TRBV29-1	TRBJ2-3	CSVELSPGDTQYF	TGCAGCGTTGAACTTTCTCCAGGAGATACGCAGTATTTT
-	-	TRBV7-2	TRBJ1-6	CASSTYGQHSPLHF	TGTGCCAGCAGCACCTACGGACAACACTCACCCCTCCACTTT
-	-	TRBV5-1	TRBJ1-1	CASSLALAGLHTEAFF	TGCGCCAGCAGCTTGGCCCTGGCAGGGCTGCACACTGAAGCTTTCTTT
few	-	TRBV5-6	TRBJ1-1	CASSFSTGNTEAFF	TGTGCCAGCAGCTTCTCCACAGGGAACACTGAAGCTTTCTTT
-	-	TRBV30	TRBJ2-3	CAWTDRGFGTDTQYF	TGTGCCTGGACCGATAGGGGGTTTGGCACAGATACGCAGTATTTT
-	TRBD1	TRBV6-6	TRBJ1-5	CASRYSGTADQPQHF	TGTGCCAGCCGTTATTCCGGGACAGCGGATCAGCCCCAGCATTTT
few	-	TRBV29-1	TRBJ2-1	CSVEPSSYNEQFF	TGCAGCGTTGAACCCAGCTCCTACAATGAGCAGTTCTTC
-	TRBD2	TRBV7-2	TRBJ2-3	CASSSSLAGFTDTQYF	TGTGCCAGCAGCTCCTCTTTAGCGGGCTTCACAGATACGCAGTATTTT
few	-	TRBV4-1	TRBJ1-5	CASSPNDAGASNQPQHF	TGCGCCAGCAGCCCAAATGACGCCGGGGCGAGCAATCAGCCCCAGCATTTT
-	-	TRBV27	TRBJ2-2	CASRVANTGELFF	TGTGCCAGCAGAGTAGCGAACACCGGGGAGCTGTTTTTT
-	-	TRBV2	TRBJ2-5	CASSVDRQETQYF	TGTGCCAGCAGTGTTGACAGACAAGAGACCCAGTACTTC
-	-	TRBV15	TRBJ1-2	CATSRDSTVFNYGYTF	TGTGCCACCAGCAGAGATTCGACAGTGTTTAACTATGGCTACACCTTC
-	-	TRBV30	TRBJ1-1	CAWNPDGHRNTEAFF	TGTGCCTGGAACCCAGACGGGCACCGGAACACTGAAGCTTTCTTT
-	TRBD1	TRBV29-1	TRBJ2-7	CSVEQRQGTTPYEQYF	TGCAGCGTTGAACAACGACAGGGGACAACCCCATACGAGCAGTACTTC
-	TRBD2	TRBV7-2	TRBJ2-7	CASSLRTSGIYEQYF	TGTGCCAGCAGCTTACGGACTAGCGGGATCTACGAGCAGTACTTC
-	-	TRBV5-6	TRBJ1-5	CASSQSFGQPQHF	TGTGCCAGCAGCCAGTCGTTCGGTCAGCCCCAGCATTTT